These 31 T cell receptor beta chains were all obtained from the same sample, sequenced in a study of siplizumab effects on memory and regulatory T cells. Produced via immunoSEQ multiplex PCR; TCRdb's table is partial and in-frame only. The data show some 100,000 clones, about 91% seen once. The sequenced sample consisted of CD4+ T cells sorted from blood. These receptors all come from a human donor in good health. Some clones in this sample may be carry-over from other donors' samples.

The chain carries TRBV27 and TRBJ2-7, with unresolved D. The CDR3 runs 13 residues. V was clipped by 5 bases and J by 4 bases, with 12 bases between them. Germline-derived CDR1 and CDR2 are MNHEY and SMNVEV (reference sequence). The CDR3 protein is CASSPLTMYEQYF. CDR3 nucleotide sequence: TGTGCCAGCAGTCCGCTAACAATGTACGAGCAGTACTTC.

This clone was counted only a few times. The V and J genes are TRBV10-3 and TRBJ1-5; TRBD1 might be the D (5 bases). CDR1 and CDR2 from the germline V gene are ENHRY and SYGVKD. The V and J ends lost 6 bases and 1 base respectively, with 10 bases between them. This CDR3 contains 14 residues. Written as DNA, the CDR3 is TGTGCCATCAGGGGGGAAGGGAGCAATCAGCCCCAGCATTTT. Amino acids: CAIRGEGSNQPQHF.

The rearrangement uses TRBV7-3 and TRBJ2-1; 8 bases are a match to TRBD2. The CDR3 sequence is 15 residues long. Germline CDR1 reads SGHTA; CDR2 reads FQGTGA. Trimming at V came to 3 bases and at J to 12 bases, leaving 13 bases not matched to a gene. DNA of the CDR3: TGTGCCAGCAGCTTCACAGCGGGAGTGGGGGAAAGGCAGTTCTTC. Translated, it gives CASSFTAGVGERQFF.

V gene TRBV5-4 combines with J gene TRBJ2-7; D may correspond to TRBD1 or TRBD2 (6 bases each). CDR1 SGHNT and CDR2 YYREEE come from the germline V gene (reference sequence). V was trimmed by 0 bases and J by 2 bases, leaving 9 bases between them. The length of the CDR3 is 14 residues. CDR3 in amino acids: CASSLGGAPYEQYF. CDR3 sequence (DNA): TGTGCCAGCAGCTTGGGGGGGGCGCCCTACGAGCAGTACTTC.

The rearrangement links TRBV7-2 to TRBJ2-3; 8 bases agree with TRBD2. The CDR3 covers 17 residues. CDR1 is SGHTA, CDR2 FQGNSA, per germline. V lost 1 base and J lost 0; bases outside the gene matches: 6. The CDR3 nucleotides are TGTGCCAGCAGCTTAGGTAGCGGGATAACTAGCACAGATACGCAGTATTTT. Its protein is CASSLGSGITSTDTQYF.

The chain combines TRBV4-2 with TRBJ2-3; either TRBD1 or TRBD2 may supply D (5 bases each). Germline lookup yields CDR1 LGHNA and CDR2 YNFKEQ. V lost 0 bases and J 4 bases, leaving 17 bases between the germline ends. This CDR3 comprises 17 residues. The CDR3 DNA reads TGTGCCAGCAGCCAAGAAGTCAGGGCCCTAGCTTCAGATACGCAGTATTTT. Its protein product is CASSQEVRALASDTQYF.

The genes are TRBV15 and TRBJ1-4; no clear D gene. V dropped 2 bases and J dropped 8 bases, with 12 bases sitting between them. This CDR3 comprises 14 residues. The germline V gene has CDR1 LNHNV and CDR2 YYDKDF (reference sequence). CDR3 in amino acids: CATSRLLEGEKLFF. The CDR3 DNA reads TGTGCCACCAGCAGACTCCTAGAAGGCGAAAAACTGTTTTTT.

This sequence joins TRBV5-1 and TRBJ1-3, with D hard to call. Germline V lookup: CDR1 SGHRS, CDR2 YFSETQ. V was cut by 4 bases and J by 4 bases, with 33 bases left in between. There are 21 residues in the CDR3. The CDR3 DNA follows: TGCGCCAGCAGCATGAACCCAGACCCGGCCGGATCTATTAGACTGGGAAACACCATATATTTT. Translating it yields CASSMNPDPAGSIRLGNTIYF. Full variable domain (rest looked up from reference TRBV5-1 and TRBJ1-3): KAGVTQTPRYLIKTRGQQVTLSCSPISGHRSVSWYQQTPGQGLQFLFEYFSETQRNKGNFPGRFSGRQFSNSRSEMNVSTLELGDSALYLCASSMNPDPAGSIRLGNTIYFGEGSWLTVV.

The CDR3 region is CASSVAGVSGTSYEQYF. As DNA, the CDR3 is TGTGCCAGCAGCGTAGCAGGTGTTAGCGGAACCTCCTACGAGCAGTACTTC. The chain joins TRBV9 to TRBJ2-7; maybe TRBD2 (6 bases). The CDR3 is 17 amino acids. Germline V gene data show CDR1 as SGDLS and CDR2 as YYNGEE. With 0 bases removed from V and 0 bases from J, the gap between germline ends came to 16 bases.

J is TRBJ1-5 and V is TRBV28, with 9 bases aligning to TRBD1. Germline values: CDR1 MDHEN, CDR2 SYDVKM. The CDR3 length is 17 residues. Trimming cost V 6 bases and J 3 bases; bases outside gene matches: 12. Written as DNA, the CDR3 is TGTGCCAGCAGCCTACCCTCGGGACAGGGCGACAATCAGCCCCAGCATTTT. Translated, it gives CASSLPSGQGDNQPQHF.

The chain joins TRBV5-1 to TRBJ2-3; D is undetermined. Germline CDR1 is SGHRS and CDR2 is YFSETQ. The CDR3 sequence is 15 residues long. V lost 1 base and J lost 3, with 12 bases in between. CDR3 sequence: CASSLPSYTTDTQYF. CDR3 DNA sequence: TGCGCCAGCAGCTTGCCAAGCTATACAACAGATACGCAGTATTTT.

The genes are TRBV12-5 and TRBJ2-5; TRBD1 is a possible D gene (7 bases). Per the germline V gene, CDR1 is LGHNT and CDR2 is FRNRAP. V was pared by 7 bases and J by 0 bases, with 18 bases between. This CDR3 has 16 residues. The CDR3 bases are TGTGCTAGTGCCCCCGGGAGAGGGGGCTACCAAGAGACCCAGTACTTC. It is translated as CASAPGRGGYQETQYF.

The chain links TRBV6-1 to TRBJ2-3, with 8 bases lining up with TRBD2. This CDR3 is built from 15 residues. V was clipped by 5 bases and J by 2 bases; unmatched bases: 6. Germline CDR1 MNHNS, CDR2 SASEGT. CDR3 sequence reads: CASSTTGGITDTQYF. CDR3 nucleotide sequence: TGTGCCAGCAGTACGACGGGAGGGATCACAGATACGCAGTATTTT.

The chain couples TRBV7-9 to TRBJ2-7; 7 nucleotides line up with TRBD1. CDR3 length: 16 residues. V trimming: 1 base; J trimming: 4 bases; junction bases outside the gene matches: 10. Looked up from germline, CDR1 is SEHNR and CDR2 is FQNEAQ (reference sequence). The CDR3 loop reads CASSLDLAGTAYEQYF. CDR3 nucleotide sequence: TGTGCCAGCAGCTTAGATCTGGCCGGGACAGCTTACGAGCAGTACTTC.

In its sample, this clone was seen once. The J gene is TRBJ1-1, the V gene TRBV11-2; D unresolved. Trimming pared 3 bases from V and 8 bases from J, leaving 16 bases between. There are 14 residues in the CDR3. Germline V CDR1 and CDR2: SGHAT, FQNNGV. CDR3 protein: CASSFFQIASEAFF. Here the CDR3 DNA reads TGTGCCAGCAGCTTTTTTCAAATTGCCTCCGAAGCTTTCTTT.

The rearrangement joins TRBV30 to TRBJ2-3; the D is unclear. This CDR3 spans 11 amino acids. The V end was cut by 8 bases, the J end by 1 base, with 7 bases between. CDR1 is GTSNPN, CDR2 SVGIG, per germline (reference sequence). CDR3 nucleotides: TGTGCCCAACGACGCACAGATACGCAGTATTTT. As protein: CAQRRTDTQYF.

The chain carries TRBV10-2 and TRBJ2-7; TRBD2 is a possible D gene (5 bases). This CDR3 is 13 amino acids long. Germline assignment: CDR1 WSHSY and CDR2 SAAADI. V lost 0 bases to trimming and J lost 5 bases, with 8 bases between them. CDR3: CASSESPGNEQYF. Written as DNA, the CDR3 is TGCGCCAGCAGTGAGTCGCCCGGGAACGAGCAGTACTTC.

This CDR3 reads CASGRVGTGLGEQYF. CDR3 in DNA: TGTGCCAGCGGCCGGGTGGGGACAGGGTTAGGGGAGCAGTACTTC. This chain links TRBV5-4 with TRBJ2-7; 9 bases are shared with TRBD1. Germline V gene lookup returns CDR1 SGHNT and CDR2 YYREEE (reference sequence). V shed 7 bases and J 7 bases; nucleotides not matched to a gene: 15. This CDR3 contains 15 residues.

This clone was counted a single time. The gene calls are TRBV4-1 and TRBJ2-1; 8 nucleotides agree with TRBD2. This CDR3 spans 19 amino acids. J gave up 1 base and V 0 bases, and 11 bases lay outside the gene matches. CDR1 MGHRA and CDR2 YSYEKL come from the germline V gene. The CDR3 spells CASSQDRGSGGKSYNEQFF. DNA for the CDR3: TGCGCCAGCAGCCAAGATAGGGGGAGCGGGGGAAAATCCTACAATGAGCAGTTCTTC.

CDR3 in DNA: TGTGCCAGCAGCCTTAGCGGGAGCGTCTACAATGAGCAGTTCTTC. Its translation: CASSLSGSVYNEQFF. The chain joins TRBV7-3 to TRBJ2-1; 9 nucleotides match TRBD2. Germline V gives CDR1 SGHTA, CDR2 FQGTGA. V dropped 5 bases and J dropped 3; count of bases not matched to a gene: 5. The CDR3 length is 15 residues.

The chain carries TRBV29-1 and TRBJ1-4, with a weak D call TRBD1 (5 bases). The CDR3 length is 14 residues. CDR1 is SQVTM and CDR2 is ANQGSEA in the germline V gene. Deletions cut 2 bases from V and 4 bases from J, with 11 bases between. The CDR3 loop is CSVERSGDNEKLFF. The CDR3, as DNA: TGCAGCGTTGAACGGTCGGGGGATAATGAAAAACTGTTTTTT.

The chain employs TRBV25-1 and TRBJ2-5; unclear D gene. Germline V gene sequence: CDR1 MGHDK, CDR2 SYGVNS. The CDR3 sequence is 15 residues long. V was pared by 3 bases and J by 0 bases, with 11 bases between. CDR3 nucleotide sequence: TGTGCCAGCAGTGACTTATCGGAACACCAAGAGACCCAGTACTTC. It encodes CASSDLSEHQETQYF.

As DNA, the CDR3 is TGTGCCATCAGTGTGAGGCAGGGGGACGAGCAGTACTTC. Residues: CAISVRQGDEQYF. The chain uses TRBV10-3 and TRBJ2-7; TRBD1 agrees at 7 bases. The V gene end was trimmed by 4 bases and the J gene end by 5 bases; junction bases not matched to a gene: 5. Germline V lookup: CDR1 ENHRY, CDR2 SYGVKD. The CDR3 is made up of 13 amino acids.

V is TRBV10-3 and J is TRBJ2-3; 11 nucleotides align to TRBD2. This CDR3 spans 19 amino acids. The germline V gene has CDR1 ENHRY and CDR2 SYGVKD. The trim removed 2 bases at V and 6 bases at J, leaving 16 bases unmatched. The CDR3 nucleotides read TGTGCCATCAGTGAGCCTAGCGGCATAGCGGGAGGGGGTGCGGATACGCAGTATTTT. The encoded protein is CAISEPSGIAGGGADTQYF.

This chain connects TRBV4-3 to TRBJ1-1; weak D call: TRBD1 (6 bases). The germline gives CDR1 LGHNA, CDR2 YSLEER. The CDR3 has 10 amino acids. Trimming left V 8 bases short and J 11 bases short, with 12 bases between. The CDR3 region is CASGGVFAFF. DNA of the CDR3: TGCGCCAGCGGGGGCGTGTTTGCTTTCTTT.

This rearrangement joins TRBV7-3 to TRBJ2-1, with no clear D. V was clipped by 5 bases and J by 7 bases, with 9 bases between them. CDR3 length: 12 residues. Germline CDR1 SGHTA, CDR2 FQGTGA. The CDR3 region has the DNA TGTGCCAGCAGCCCCGCGACGAATGAGCAGTTCTTC. This translates into CASSPATNEQFF.

V and J are TRBV12-5 and TRBJ2-5, with 7 bases that match TRBD2. V lost 1 base to trimming and J lost 6 bases; unmatched junction nucleotides: 17. The CDR3 length is 18 residues. Germline lookup yields CDR1 LGHNT and CDR2 FRNRAP. Written as DNA, the CDR3 is TGTGCTAGTGGTTTGGCTCGGACGAGCGGGAACGCCGCAAAGACCCAGTACTTC. Protein sequence: CASGLARTSGNAAKTQYF. The complete variable domain, with remaining parts taken from reference TRBV12-5 and TRBJ2-5, reads DARVTQTPRHKVTEMGQEVTMRCQPILGHNTVFWYRQTMMQGLELLAYFRNRAPLDDSGMPKDRFSAEMPDATLATLKIQPSEPRDSAVYFCASGLARTSGNAAKTQYFGPGTRLLVL.

This clone has a single count. This sequence joins TRBV5-6 and TRBJ2-7; possibly TRBD2 for D (6 bases). Germline V gene lookup returns CDR1 SGHDT and CDR2 YYEEEE. V was pared by 0 bases and J by 3 bases, with 25 bases between. This CDR3 comprises 19 residues. For the CDR3, the DNA is TGTGCCAGCAGCTTGGCCCACGGAGGGGAGAATATCCTCAACTACGAGCAGTACTTC. Protein product: CASSLAHGGENILNYEQYF.

The genes are TRBV28 and TRBJ1-5, with D tentatively TRBD1 (5 bases). V was shortened by 0 bases and J by 6 bases, with 15 bases between the two germline ends. The CDR3 is 16 residues long. Germline V gene sequence: CDR1 MDHEN, CDR2 SYDVKM. CDR3 region: CASSLWFRVLSQPQHF. DNA of the CDR3: TGTGCCAGCAGTTTATGGTTCAGGGTATTGTCTCAGCCCCAGCATTTT.

The genes are TRBV10-3 and TRBJ1-4, with TRBD1 matching over 7 bases. This CDR3 is built from 15 residues. Germline values: CDR1 ENHRY, CDR2 SYGVKD. Germline trimming cut 3 bases from V and 3 bases from J; bases unmatched to any gene: 4. Here the CDR3 reads CAISDIQGANEKLFF. The DNA for the CDR3 is TGTGCCATCAGTGATATTCAGGGGGCTAATGAAAAACTGTTTTTT.

The chain recombines TRBV6-5 with TRBJ2-1; the D is unclear. This CDR3 has 16 amino acids. V was pared by 0 bases and J by 6 bases, with 15 bases between. Per germline, CDR1 MNHEY and CDR2 SVGAGI. The CDR3 DNA reads as TGTGCCAGCAGTTACTCGTGGGGTGAAAAGGGCAATGAGCAGTTCTTC. Protein product: CASSYSWGEKGNEQFF.